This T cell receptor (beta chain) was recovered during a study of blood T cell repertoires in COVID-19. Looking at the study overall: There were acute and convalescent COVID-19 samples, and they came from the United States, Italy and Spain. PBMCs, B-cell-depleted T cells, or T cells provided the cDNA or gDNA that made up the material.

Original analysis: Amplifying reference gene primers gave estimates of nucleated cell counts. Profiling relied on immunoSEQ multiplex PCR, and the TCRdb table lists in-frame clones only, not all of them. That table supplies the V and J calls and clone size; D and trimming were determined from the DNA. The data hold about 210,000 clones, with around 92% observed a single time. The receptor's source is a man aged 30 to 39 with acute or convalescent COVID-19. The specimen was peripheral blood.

DNA for the CDR3: TGTGCCAGCAGCGAGGGGGCACAGGGAGGAAACACCATATATTTT. Translated, it gives CASSEGAQGGNTIYF. The genes are TRBV9 and TRBJ1-3, with TRBD1 matching 7 bases. Germline values: CDR1 SGDLS, CDR2 YYNGEE. The CDR3 is 15 residues long. Trimming at V came to 3 bases and at J to 4 bases, leaving 7 bases not matched to a gene.